A selection of T cell receptor beta chains follows, all from one sample in a study of T cell repertoires in cytomegalovirus infection. Antigen specificity for these receptors is unknown. TCRdb redid the calling of the reads with MiXCR, one entry per CDR3 protein. Here the sample spans some 150,000 distinct CDR3 sequences, 32% being singletons. The input for sequencing was CD8+ T cells from cultured PBMCs, taken from culture after CMV antigen stimulation. These TCRs come from a human donor in good health (CMV status not recorded). Some clones in this sample may be carry-over from other donors' samples. Each CDR3 is given with its conserved first and last residue. A D gene is named only where the DNA matches it firmly. Clone size is shown for a subset of rows, as once, few, many or a class of expanded clone.

-,few,TRBV6-5,TRBJ2-5,TGTGCCAGCAGTTACGACAGGGAGACCCAGTACTTC,CASSYDRETQYF
-,few,TRBV4-1,TRBJ2-7,TGCGCCAGCAGCCGTTCTCCGGACTACGAGCAGTACTTC,CASSRSPDYEQYF
-,-,TRBV20-1,TRBJ2-1,TGCAGTGCCCCCTCAGTGAGCTCCTACAATGAGCAGTTCTTC,CSAPSVSSYNEQFF
TRBD1,-,TRBV24-1,TRBJ2-5,TGTGCCACCAGTGATTTGGACAGGGGGCCGGAGACCCAGTACTTC,CATSDLDRGPETQYF
TRBD1,many,TRBV9,TRBJ1-1,TGTGCCAGCAGCGTCGGGACAGGGCCGAACACTGAAGCTTTCTTT,CASSVGTGPNTEAFF
TRBD2,-,TRBV24-1,TRBJ2-3,TGTGCCACCAGTGATTGGACTAGCGGGGAAGATACGCAGTATTTT,CATSDWTSGEDTQYF
-,-,TRBV20-1,TRBJ2-3,TGCAGTGCTAGACCGGGGTCCAGGGATACGCAGTATTTT,CSARPGSRDTQYF
-,-,TRBV4-1,TRBJ1-6,TGCGCCAGCAGCCGAGCGGTAAGGGGATCACCCCTCCACTTT,CASSRAVRGSPLHF
TRBD2,few,TRBV6-8,TRBJ2-1,TGTGCCAGCAGTTACGTAGGGAGGGATGAGCAGTTCTTC,CASSYVGRDEQFF
-,few,TRBV7-9,TRBJ1-5,TGTGCCAGCAGCCTGACCGGGATCAATCAGCCCCAGCATTTT,CASSLTGINQPQHF
TRBD1,-,TRBV2,TRBJ2-5,TGTGCCAGCAGTGAAGCGCGACAGGGAAGAGAGACCCAGTACTTC,CASSEARQGRETQYF
TRBD1,few,TRBV7-2,TRBJ1-2,TGTGCCAGCAGCTTGGGGACAGGGGGCTACACCTTC,CASSLGTGGYTF
-,-,TRBV3-1,TRBJ2-7,TGTGCCAGCAGCCAAGATCACTCGAGCTCCTACGAGCAGTACTTC,CASSQDHSSSYEQYF
TRBD1,-,TRBV2,TRBJ1-5,TGTGCCAGCAGTGAAGCGGGGACAGACGATCAGCCCCAGCATTTT,CASSEAGTDDQPQHF
-,few,TRBV12-3/TRBV12-4,TRBJ1-2,TGTGCCAGTCACGGGGGCTATGGCTACACCTTC,CASHGGYGYTF
-,many,TRBV7-2,TRBJ2-7,TGTGCCAGCAGCTTTCCGGGACTCGGTTCATACGAGCAGTACTTC,CASSFPGLGSYEQYF
-,-,TRBV12-3/TRBV12-4,TRBJ1-4,TGTGCCAGCACCGGACCGTCGGCAACTAATGAAAAACTGTTTTTT,CASTGPSATNEKLFF
-,many,TRBV3-1,TRBJ1-1,TGTGCCAGCAGCCCCTTGTCGGGGTTTTCAGGCACTGAAGCTTTCTTT,CASSPLSGFSGTEAFF
TRBD1,-,TRBV2,TRBJ1-5,TGTGCCAGCAGTGAAGACAGGGGTGGCAATCAGCCCCAGCATTTT,CASSEDRGGNQPQHF
TRBD1,few,TRBV6-1,TRBJ1-6,TGTGCCAGCAGTGAACGACAGGGGGGTAATTCACCCCTCCACTTT,CASSERQGGNSPLHF
-,-,TRBV19,TRBJ2-7,TGTGCCAGTAGTATCCCTGACAAAGCCTACGAGCAGTACTTC,CASSIPDKAYEQYF
TRBD1,few,TRBV7-2,TRBJ2-7,TGTGCCAGCAGCTTAGCGACAGGGGGGTACGAGCAGTACTTC,CASSLATGGYEQYF
TRBD1,-,TRBV12-3/TRBV12-4,TRBJ2-1,TGTGCCAGCAGTCCTAGACCGGGACAGTCCGAGCAGTTCTTC,CASSPRPGQSEQFF
-,-,TRBV6-1,TRBJ2-1,TGTGCCAGCAGCCCCAATGGGGTGGGGAATGAGCAGTTCTTC,CASSPNGVGNEQFF